This TCR beta chain emerged from a study of blood T cell repertoires in COVID-19 (TCRdb year 2020). At the level of the whole study: Collaborator samples came from the United States, Italy and Spain and covered acute and convalescent phases of COVID-19. The samples were drawn from two sources: the first 160 participants of the ongoing ImmuneRACE study, and 1,000 to 1,500 subjects contributed by 6 global collaborators. Where available, HLA class I and class II types were obtained from metadata supplied by the sample provider rather than from assay-based typing. The prospective study material was composed of cDNA or gDNA derived from T cells, B-cell-depleted T cells, or PBMCs. Nearly every sample came with metadata listing a de-identified subject ID, COVID-19 status, age in years and sex. A freely available public database, intended as a resource for researchers studying the immune response to SARS-CoV-2, is where the repertoires were released. Subjects who had been exposed to COVID-19, were actively infected with it, or had recovered from it provided the deeply sampled blood TCRbeta repertoires that made up the dataset.

Each collaborating institution followed its own protocols to collect whole blood in K2EDTA tubes. For TCRbeta analysis, collaborators shipped samples in one of three forms: frozen whole blood, isolated PBMCs, or DNA extracted from either of those sample types. Overall study results and their limits: The quantity of clinical and demographic metadata differed by source and by participant and was supplied without curation.

TCRbeta CDR3 regions were amplified from genomic DNA by means of the immunoSEQ Assay, a bias-controlled multiplex PCR. On the authors' methods: The number of nucleated cells in each sample was estimated by amplification of reference gene primers within the assay. To quantify the absolute abundance of each unique TCRbeta CDR3 rearrangement, sequence reads were collapsed and filtered. Productive Simpson clonality was computed per sample as the square root of Simpson's diversity index over productive rearrangements. This immuneACCESS table, as held by TCRdb, lists in-frame sequences with V and J called but not all clones. Of the missing ones, under half trace to an unresolved V gene in checked studies; the others have no known cause. That table gives V, J and clone size, and the DNA gave D and trimming. Counted in this sample were about 110,000 clones; around 75% of them appeared once. Approximately 0.87% of the sample is held by the ten biggest clonotypes.

V lost 7 bases and J lost 5 bases, and the count of bases not matched to a germline gene is 18. From the germline V gene, CDR1 is SQVTM and CDR2 is ANQGSEA. The CDR3 measures 16 amino acids from cysteine to phenylalanine. Just CDR3 DNA is preserved here, 48 bases in frame from base 1. As to this clone: Its recognized antigen is unknown. Base qualities are missing; no much larger clone stands one base away.

The rearrangement combines TRBV29-1 with TRBJ1-1; 8 bases in the junction line up with TRBD1. The receptor comes from a human donor with acute or convalescent COVID-19. The donor label of this sample is uncertain. The source material was peripheral blood. The DNA is as follows: TGCAGCGCTTTACCCCCCTGGACAGGGCTTGGAACTGAAGCTTTCTTT. Translated, this is CSALPPWTGLGTEAFF.